This T cell receptor beta chain was sequenced during a study of spatial heterogeneity in lung cancer. The germline gives CDR1 SNHLY, CDR2 FYNNEI. This CDR3 is 13 amino acids long. V gave up 6 bases and J gave up 7 bases, with 14 bases separating them. Regarding time point: sample taken at primary tumor resection. Sequencing was performed on whole RNA extracted from tumor and nontumor lung tissue, or from frozen PBMC, and the material was left unsorted. TCRdb processed the 5' RACE reads anew with MiXCR; each CDR3 protein has one entry. The sample shows about 17,000 distinct CDR3 sequences, about 22% of them seen only once.

J is TRBJ2-3 and V is TRBV2; TRBD1 is a possible D gene (5 bases). The TCR was taken from a female donor with early-stage non-small cell lung cancer. Here the sequenced sample was PBMCs, taken at surgery. The chain's CDR3 is CASSRIGANTQYF. Written as DNA, the CDR3 is TGTGCCAGCAGCCGCATTGGGGCGAATACGCAGTATTTT.